This record looks at one TCR beta chain sequence and its context. Its antigen remains undetermined. It has no much larger one-base neighbor in the sample; base qualities were not kept. This sample is part of a study of T cells in Graves' hyperthyroidism and ophthalmopathy (dated by TCRdb to between 2017 and 2020). Concerning the study at large: Peripheral blood was collected at initial diagnosis, before any treatment. Prospective prediction of ophthalmopathy was tested in an independent validation cohort of fewer than 20 hyperthyroidism patients and around 16 patients who later progressed to ophthalmopathy. The roughly 100 discovery patients were randomly split 7:3 into training and test sets. In over five Graves' hyperthyroidism patients, the study also compared T-cell repertoires from thyroid tissue with T-cell repertoires from blood. TCR Vbeta CDR3 sequencing of 135 peripheral blood samples (under 45 ophthalmopathy, roughly 72 hyperthyroidism and roughly 17 progressor patients) is reported in the paper. Once sampling was done, hyperthyroidism patients were given methimazole at a starting dose of 30 mg daily, whereas ophthalmopathy patients were given high-dose intravenous methylprednisolone. To identify distinguishing TCR V-J signatures, a discovery cohort of some 99 patients was used, comprising 43 with Graves' ophthalmopathy and around 57 with stable Graves' hyperthyroidism. The full study reports these points: Most expanded thyroid clonotypes (frequency above 0.001) were also detected in blood, a finding suggesting that blood repertoires may reflect thyroid immune responses. Ophthalmopathy was separated from stable hyperthyroidism by a 13 V-J signature model, with around 88% sensitivity and approximately 81% specificity obtained in cross-validation and 80%/75% obtained in testing. In validation, progression to ophthalmopathy was predicted by the model with more than 65% sensitivity and around 76% specificity, a median of 6.5 months before onset. No statistical method was used to fix the sample size in advance, and group allocation was not hidden from the investigators.

V loses 7 bases of germline sequence and J loses 8 bases, and the interval between the two ends is 23 bases. Reading the germline V gene gives CDR1 MDHEN and CDR2 SYDVKM. The CDR3 runs 15 amino acids, cysteine and phenylalanine included. Of all the DNA, just the CDR3 is kept, 45 bases in frame from base 1. Amplification of TCR beta CDR3 regions was carried out from RNA transcripts. The first round of RT-PCR for the TCR CDR3 was performed with the HTBI primer set and the Qiagen OneStep RT-PCR kit. Libraries were constructed in a second round of multiplex PCR, after which size selection and purification were performed. Paired-end sequencing of the libraries was performed with 100 bp reads on an Illumina HiSeq2000. Per the original workflow: Raw data were processed with SOAPnuke, discarding reads with adapters, uncalled bases, mean Phred below 15, or no exact constant-primer or identifier match. COPE v1.2.5 was used to merge the high-quality paired reads, and each unique nucleotide sequence was defined as a clonotype. MiTCR v1.1 was used to align clonotypes to the IMGT TRBV, TRBD and TRBJ reference segments. The analysis included only V-J combinations with a frequency above 0.0001, which together covered over 98% of the repertoires. The TCS score was defined as F50 (clonal expansion) divided by E x V (chaos), with BLOSUM62-based TCRdist calculated between CDR3 peptides within each V-J. Welch's t-statistics and random forest reduced roughly 540 V-J features to about 12, which were used in a naive Bayes classifier (R e1071). TCRdb handled the public reads itself, with Q25 trimming in fastp and clone calling in MiXCR, and kept productive beta chains. All rows with the same CDR3 protein become a single entry with the most common DNA and genes. TCRdb's processing, not the authors' own work, is the source of the V and J calls. Present in this sample are about 100,000 distinct CDR3 sequences, 15% to 20% of which were seen just once. Of the sample, about 44% falls within the top ten clones.

A patient counted as having stable Graves' hyperthyroidism if no progression to ophthalmopathy occurred over 18 months of follow-up. The hyperthyroidism patients were between 18 and 65 years old and newly diagnosed, with a disease duration of less than 2 months. Patients with uncontrolled infections, other autoimmune diseases, pregnancy or lactation were excluded. Diagnoses were established on the basis of clinical symptoms, serum thyroxine and TRAb, thyroid ultrasound, and orbital computed tomography. PBMCs were separated from roughly 10 ml of fresh peripheral blood using Ficoll-Paque density gradient centrifugation. Total RNA was extracted with Trizol reagent, and quality was checked on an Agilent 2100 Bioanalyzer.

The sample consisted of blood. The sequence is built from TRBV28 and TRBJ1-2, with no confidently assigned D gene. The clonotype comes from a woman aged 50 to 60 with Graves' hyperthyroidism. DNA sequence: TGTGCCAGCACCCCGGGCGGCCTGGAGGTAACGGGCTACACCTTC. The encoded protein is CASTPGGLEVTGYTF.